What follows are 14 T cell receptor beta chains derived from one specimen sequenced in a study of cytomegalovirus exposure and HLA in healthy donors. The PCR used 60 Vbeta and 13 Jbeta primers. The method was immunoSEQ multiplex PCR; TCRdb's version includes in-frame clones alone and lacks a portion of them. The table shows about 140,000 clones, with 75% to 80% occurring only once. The material sequenced was PBMCs. These receptors all come from a woman aged 18-30 years in good health and CMV-seropositive.

This chain connects TRBV28 to TRBJ1-5, with a possible D match to TRBD1 (6 bases). The CDR3 runs to 14 residues. Germline CDR1 MDHEN, CDR2 SYDVKM. V lost 2 bases, J lost 7 bases, and 12 bases lay in between. The CDR3 loop is CASSLRGNGQPQHF. The CDR3 coding sequence is TGTGCCAGCAGTTTAAGGGGGAACGGGCAGCCCCAGCATTTT.

The rearrangement joins TRBV7-9 to TRBJ2-4; the match to TRBD1 covers 7 bases. The germline V gene has CDR1 SEHNR and CDR2 FQNEAQ (reference sequence). The CDR3 runs to 16 residues. V was clipped by 6 bases and J by 0 bases; unmatched bases: 8. The CDR3 loop is CASSLGTALAKNIQYF. CDR3 sequence (DNA): TGTGCCAGCAGTCTCGGGACAGCGCTAGCCAAAAACATTCAGTACTTC.

This clone showed up just a few times. The rearrangement uses TRBV7-9 and TRBJ2-7, with 8 bases that match TRBD2. CDR3 length: 13 residues. Looked up from germline, CDR1 is SEHNR and CDR2 is FQNEAQ (reference sequence). With V trimmed by 5 bases and J by 7 bases, 7 bases remained unmatched. CDR3 sequence reads: CASSPLGGGEQYF. The CDR3 DNA reads TGTGCCAGCAGCCCCCTCGGGGGGGGTGAGCAGTACTTC.

The DNA for the CDR3 is TGTGCCAGCAGTTTTCGAGGGGGCCGTTCACCCCTCCACTTT. Its translation: CASSFRGGRSPLHF. The chain joins TRBV28 to TRBJ1-6; 7 bases are shared with TRBD1. Germline CDR1 MDHEN, CDR2 SYDVKM. CDR3 length equals 14 residues. Germline trimming cut 3 bases from V and 9 bases from J; bases unmatched to any gene: 5.

The chain has TRBV19 and TRBJ2-3, with D tentatively TRBD2 (7 bases). Trimming removed 3 bases from V and 4 bases from J, with 14 bases in between. The CDR3 totals 15 residues. CDR1 LNHDA and CDR2 SQIVND come from the germline V gene (reference sequence). The CDR3 coding sequence is TGTGCCAGTAGTATTTCGGGGGCGGGAGCAGATACGCAGTATTTT. This encodes CASSISGAGADTQYF.

This rearrangement joins TRBV6-6 to TRBJ2-1, with D possibly matching TRBD2 (5 bases). Germline V lookup: CDR1 MNHNY, CDR2 SVGAGI (reference sequence). The CDR3 loop spans 13 amino acids. Trimming shortened V by 11 bases and J by 7 bases, and 18 bases separated the two germline ends. The DNA for the CDR3 is TGTGCCGGCGGGTCGATAGTATGGAATGAGCAGTTCTTC. The encoded protein is CAGGSIVWNEQFF.

The V gene is TRBV1, the J gene TRBJ2-7; the table's D call, TRBD2, was not checked against the DNA. TRBV1 represents a pseudogene. The CDR3 loop spans 10 amino acids. The CDR3 loop reads CTSSQREQYF. The DNA for the CDR3 is TGCACCAGCAGCCAGCGGGAGCAGTACTTC.

The CDR3 nucleotides read TGCGCCAGCAGCTTGGCTGGGACAGGGGGCCAAGATACGCAGTATTTT. This translates into CASSLAGTGGQDTQYF. The chain employs TRBV5-1 and TRBJ2-3; TRBD1 matches at 12 bases. Germline lookup yields CDR1 SGHRS and CDR2 YFSETQ. CDR3 length equals 16 residues. With V trimmed by 0 bases and J by 5 bases, 4 bases remained unmatched.

The chain joins TRBV7-2 to TRBJ2-1; a possible D gene is TRBD1 (5 bases). The CDR3 totals 15 residues. Trimming pared 6 bases from V and 6 bases from J, leaving 18 bases between. Germline V CDR1 and CDR2: SGHTA, FQGNSA. CDR3 amino acids: CASSLRQRLGNEQFF. The DNA for the CDR3 is TGTGCCAGCAGTTTACGACAGAGACTGGGCAATGAGCAGTTCTTC. The full variable domain, its missing parts supplied by reference TRBV7-2 and TRBJ2-1, is GAGVSQSPSNKVTEKGKDVELRCDPISGHTALYWYRQSLGQGLEFLIYFQGNSAPDKSGLPSDRFSAERTGGSVSTLTIQRTQQEDSAVYLCASSLRQRLGNEQFFGPGTRLTVL.

The chain carries TRBV5-1 and TRBJ1-2; 11 bases are shared with TRBD1. This CDR3 has 14 residues. The V gene's germline CDR1 is SGHRS and CDR2 YFSETQ. Germline trimming cut 0 bases from V and 7 bases from J; bases unmatched to any gene: 2. CDR3 protein: CASSLAGTGGGYTF. CDR3 in DNA: TGCGCCAGCAGCTTGGCAGGGACAGGGGGTGGCTACACCTTC.

The chain joins TRBV7-8 to TRBJ2-5, with unresolved D. The J call may be in error: the DNA end matches TRBJ2-7 better. The CDR3 runs to 16 residues. Per the germline V gene, CDR1 is SGHVS and CDR2 is FQNEAQ. The CDR3 DNA reads TGTGCCAGCAGCTTAGTCTCGAGAACCCCGAGCTACGAGCAGTACTTC. Translation gives CASSLVSRTPSYEQYF.

CDR3 protein: CASKDRIQETQYF. As DNA, the CDR3 is TGTGCCAGCAAGGACAGGATCCAAGAGACCCAGTACTTC. The chain employs TRBV5-6 and TRBJ2-5; 7 bases map to TRBD1. Germline V gene sequence: CDR1 SGHDT, CDR2 YYEEEE. The CDR3 totals 13 residues. Trimming at V came to 6 bases and at J to 1 base, leaving 3 bases not matched to a gene.

The CDR3 coding sequence is TGTGCCAGCAGCCGAACCGGGACAGGGGGCTACACTGAAGCTTTCTTT. Its protein product is CASSRTGTGGYTEAFF. The chain employs TRBV9 and TRBJ1-1, with 12 bases identical to TRBD1. The CDR3 runs to 16 residues. Trimming removed 4 bases from V and 3 bases from J; junction bases left unmatched: 7. Germline CDR1 reads SGDLS; CDR2 reads YYNGEE.

The chain couples TRBV4-1 to TRBJ2-7; 10 nucleotides line up with TRBD1. This CDR3 spans 16 amino acids. V lost 4 bases, J lost 5 bases, and 11 bases stayed unmatched. Germline values: CDR1 MGHRA, CDR2 YSYEKL. This CDR3 is CASSPKERDRGHEQYF. DNA for the CDR3: TGCGCCAGCAGCCCCAAAGAACGGGACAGGGGCCACGAGCAGTACTTC.